The 3 T cell receptor beta chains listed next were all sequenced from one sample in a study of T cell clonality in common variable immunodeficiency. Clones were sequenced by immunoSEQ multiplex PCR, and TCRdb holds only the in-frame ones, with some missing. The sample includes around 81,000 clones, none of them occurring once. Sequenced material: peripheral blood mononuclear cells. The source is a person aged 18-70 years in good health.

Concerning this clone: The read is 3 residues too short to cover the CDR3 end, so that end is filled in from the germline J gene. This chain joins TRBV5-6 and TRBJ1-6, with 8 bases identical to TRBD1. CDR1 and CDR2 from the germline V gene are SGHDT and YYEEEE. The CDR3 covers 14 residues. The junction had 2 bases not matched to a gene; V was cut back by 2 bases and J by 7 bases. The CDR3 loop reads CASSFGQGNSPLHF. Incomplete CDR3 DNA: TGTGCCAGCAGCTTCGGACAGGGCAATTCACCC. The variable domain in full, with the rest retrieved from reference TRBV5-6 and TRBJ1-6, is DAGVTQSPTHLIKTRGQQVTLRCSPKSGHDTVSWYQQALGQGPQFIFQYYEEEERQRGNFPDRFSGHQFPNYSSELNVNALLLGDSALYLCASSFGQGNSPLHFGNGTRLTVT.

This clone was detected ten times or more. The read stops 3 residues short of the end of the CDR3; the missing end is completed from the germline J gene. The chain employs TRBV2 and TRBJ2-3, with D perhaps being TRBD1 or TRBD2 (6 bases each). CDR3 size: 16 residues. Germline CDR1 and CDR2: SNHLY and FYNNEI. Trimming stripped 5 bases from V and 2 bases from J, with 17 bases between. CDR3 in amino acids: CASSPQGGLITDTQYF. The covered CDR3 bases are TGTGCCAGCAGTCCACAGGGAGGCCTTATCACAGATACG.

This clone occurred many times. The read ends 3 residues early relative to the CDR3; the germline J gene fills the gap. The rearrangement joins TRBV10-3 to TRBJ1-2; 7 bases are shared with TRBD1. This CDR3 is 13 amino acids long. Germline CDR1 is ENHRY and CDR2 is SYGVKD. CDR3 bases read: TGTGCCACGGAAATTACAGGGGAGGGGGGC. Translated: CATEITGEGG. The full CDR3 reads CATEITGEGGYTF.